The 7 T cell receptor beta chains presented below share a single source sample, sequenced in a study of T-cell reconstitution after alpha-beta-depleted transplantation in children. Unique molecular identifiers were incorporated when the TCRbeta library was constructed. Each CDR3 protein gets one entry after TCRdb re-called the PCR reads with MiXCR. The sample consists of around 440,000 distinct CDR3 sequences, about 10% of them appearing once. Sequenced here: PBMCs, sampled before TCRalphabeta/CD19-depleted stem cell transplant. These receptors were obtained from a child aged 2-15 years with inherited bone marrow failure, due to receive a stem cell transplant.

This clonotype was seen ten or more times. The chain has TRBV7-2 and TRBJ2-7, with D uncertain. The CDR3 extends over 15 amino acids. Germline assignment: CDR1 SGHTA and CDR2 FQGNSA. Trimming took off 1 base at V and 3 bases at J, with 13 bases between the two ends. CDR3 DNA: TGTGCCAGCAGCTTAGAGTTTCTTAGTCTCTACGAGCAGTACTTC. It encodes CASSLEFLSLYEQYF.

This clonotype occurred many times. The chain joins TRBV7-2 to TRBJ1-2; no clear D gene. Germline V gene lookup returns CDR1 SGHTA and CDR2 FQGNSA. V was clipped by 4 bases and J by 5 bases, with 14 bases between them. The CDR3 length is 14 residues. For the CDR3, the DNA is TGTGCCAGCAGCTCACGGGCGGGCCAGTATGGCTACACCTTC. Translating it yields CASSSRAGQYGYTF.

The table lists this clonotype with many counts. V is TRBV9 and J is TRBJ2-3, with 8 bases fitting TRBD2. Germline assignment: CDR1 SGDLS and CDR2 YYNGEE. The CDR3 is made up of 15 amino acids. The trim removed 6 bases at V and 0 bases at J, leaving 6 bases unmatched. The CDR3: CASTREDDSTDTQYF. DNA of the CDR3: TGTGCCAGCACGCGGGAGGACGATAGCACAGATACGCAGTATTTT.

This chain uses TRBV20-1 with TRBJ2-7; 8 positions agree with TRBD2. Germline loops: CDR1 DFQATT, CDR2 SNEGSKA (reference sequence). V lost 3 bases, J lost 0 bases, and 25 bases stayed unmatched. The CDR3 length is 21 residues. In nucleotides, the CDR3 is TGCAGTGCTAGGGGGGGGATGGCGGGGGGCTTCTCCCGCCCGGACTCCTACGAGCAGTACTTC. As protein: CSARGGMAGGFSRPDSYEQYF.

The sample holds many counts of this clonotype. The chain recombines TRBV4-3 with TRBJ2-1, with D tentatively TRBD2 (5 bases). The CDR3 is made up of 15 amino acids. V was cut by 3 bases and J by 7 bases, with 16 bases left in between. CDR1 and CDR2 from the germline V gene are LGHNA and YSLEER. The CDR3 is CASSQGLAPPNEQFF. In DNA, the CDR3 is TGCGCCAGCAGCCAGGGCCTAGCACCGCCTAATGAGCAGTTCTTC.

This clonotype was found many times. This sequence joins TRBV10-3 and TRBJ1-1; TRBD1 might be the D (6 bases). The CDR3 consists of 13 residues. The germline V gene encodes CDR1 ENHRY and CDR2 SYGVKD. V was clipped by 4 bases and J by 5 bases, with 11 bases between them. The CDR3 sequence: CAISAGGKTEAFF. The CDR3 DNA is TGTGCCATCAGTGCGGGGGGCAAGACTGAAGCTTTCTTT.

Many counts were recorded for this clonotype. V and J are TRBV20-1 and TRBJ2-3; 12 bases are a match to TRBD2. The CDR3 runs 16 residues. Germline values: CDR1 DFQATT, CDR2 SNEGSKA (reference sequence). V trimming: 3 bases; J trimming: 2 bases; junction bases outside the gene matches: 6. CDR3 DNA: TGCAGTGCTAGTCTAGCGGGAGGGGTAGTCACAGATACGCAGTATTTT. This codes for CSASLAGGVVTDTQYF.